A single sample is the source of the 32 T cell receptor beta chains below, sequenced in a study of OX40 agonist ivuxolimab in advanced cancers. The assay was immunoSEQ multiplex PCR, and TCRdb's table has in-frame clones only and misses some. Of nearly 80,000 clones listed, about 80% were seen once; the top ten hold roughly 0.44%. Here the sequenced sample was CD4+ or CD8+ T cells sorted from blood, taken in a trial of the OX40 agonist ivuxolimab. The receptor source for this set is an adult with an advanced solid tumor such as melanoma, head and neck, liver or kidney cancer.

The rearrangement uses TRBV19 and TRBJ2-4, with D perhaps TRBD2 (5 bases). Trimming cost V 7 bases and J 7 bases, with 17 bases left between them. Germline assignment: CDR1 LNHDA and CDR2 SQIVND (reference sequence). This CDR3 has 14 residues. This chain's CDR3 is CASTERGQGNIQYF. In DNA, the CDR3 is TGTGCCAGTACCGAGCGAGGGCAAGGGAACATTCAGTACTTC.

To note about this clone: One junction end disagrees with the germline gene, perhaps due to a read error. Additional DNA sequences in this sample encode the identical CDR3. The chain carries TRBV27 and TRBJ2-1; unclear D gene. The CDR3 length is 14 residues. The germline gives CDR1 MNHEY, CDR2 SMNVEV (reference sequence). The chain's CDR3 is CASRLRGPYNEQFF. CDR3 nucleotide sequence: TGCGCCAGCAGATTACGTGGACCGTACAATGAGCAGTTCTTC.

This chain joins TRBV18 and TRBJ2-5, with 10 bases fitting TRBD2. This CDR3 contains 14 residues. V lost 3 bases to trimming and J lost 5 bases; unmatched junction nucleotides: 3. Germline lookup yields CDR1 KGHSH and CDR2 LQKENI. The DNA for the CDR3 is TGTGCCAGCTCACCTACTAGCGGGGTTGAGACCCAGTACTTC. This codes for CASSPTSGVETQYF.

This clone is a singleton in its sample. The gene calls are TRBV6-6 and TRBJ1-6, with no clear D. This CDR3 spans 13 amino acids. CDR1 and CDR2 from the germline V gene are MNHNY and SVGAGI (reference sequence). The ends were cut back, 7 bases at V and 5 bases at J, with 9 bases in the middle. The CDR3 protein is CASNHNHNSPLHF. The CDR3 DNA follows: TGTGCCAGCAACCACAACCATAATTCACCCCTCCACTTT.

The chain recombines TRBV5-1 with TRBJ2-2; the match to TRBD2 covers 7 bases. The CDR3 spans 16 residues. V was pared by 4 bases and J by 6 bases, with 12 bases of the junction left unmatched. Germline CDR1 and CDR2: SGHRS and YFSETQ. The CDR3 region has the DNA TGCGCCAGCAGCGTCACAAGGACTAGTCAGGCCGGGGAGCTGTTTTTT. Amino acid sequence: CASSVTRTSQAGELFF.

A few counts support this clone. The chain uses TRBV9 and TRBJ1-4, with 7 bases identical to TRBD1. V was clipped by 3 bases and J by 8 bases; unmatched bases: 7. The length of the CDR3 is 14 residues. Germline-derived CDR1 and CDR2 are SGDLS and YYNGEE. CDR3 DNA: TGTGCCAGCAGCGGGACGACAGGGATAGAAAAACTGTTTTTT. As protein: CASSGTTGIEKLFF.

V usage is TRBV30 and J usage is TRBJ1-1, with TRBD1 identical over 9 bases. V lost 7 bases to trimming and J lost 3 bases; unmatched junction nucleotides: 12. The germline gives CDR1 GTSNPN, CDR2 SVGIG (reference sequence). The CDR3 loop spans 15 amino acids. CDR3 in amino acids: CASRDREGGYTEAFF. As DNA, the CDR3 is TGTGCCTCCAGGGACAGGGAGGGCGGGTACACTGAAGCTTTCTTT.

The V and J genes are TRBV2 and TRBJ1-2; 8 nucleotides match TRBD1. V shed 7 bases, J shed 4 bases, and the junction held 11 bases outside the gene matches. Germline loops: CDR1 SNHLY, CDR2 FYNNEI. This CDR3 has 15 amino acids. The CDR3 is CASTPSTGDSYGYTF. The CDR3 DNA is TGTGCCAGCACCCCCTCGACAGGGGACTCCTATGGCTACACCTTC.

The chain links TRBV2 to TRBJ2-1; no clear D gene. Trimming took 8 bases from V and 6 from J, leaving 17 bases between them. CDR1 and CDR2 (germline): SNHLY, FYNNEI. This CDR3 region has 14 residues. The CDR3, as DNA: TGTGCCAGCTGGCCTATGCTGGCGCCCAATGAGCAGTTCTTC. Protein: CASWPMLAPNEQFF.

The V gene is TRBV6-5, the J gene TRBJ2-3; 8 nucleotides agree with TRBD2. V was clipped by 6 bases and J by 5 bases; unmatched bases: 7. Germline-derived CDR1 and CDR2 are MNHEY and SVGAGI. This CDR3 has 14 amino acids. CDR3: CASRSPGGIDTQYF. CDR3 coding DNA: TGTGCCAGCAGGTCGCCGGGGGGGATAGATACGCAGTATTTT.

The chain uses TRBV18 and TRBJ2-7; D gene uncertain. Looked up from germline, CDR1 is KGHSH and CDR2 is LQKENI. V lost 1 base to trimming and J lost 6 bases, with 10 bases between them. The CDR3 runs 13 residues. CDR3 residues: CASSPQESGEQYF. In DNA form, the CDR3 reads TGTGCCAGCTCACCACAGGAGTCCGGCGAGCAGTACTTC.

The chain joins TRBV6-6 to TRBJ1-2; D remains ambiguous. The CDR3 has 13 amino acids. The germline V gene has CDR1 MNHNY and CDR2 SVGAGI (reference sequence). Trimming took off 6 bases at V and 0 bases at J, with 8 bases between the two ends. The CDR3 loop reads CASRFGANYGYTF. The CDR3 DNA is TGTGCCAGCAGATTTGGCGCTAACTATGGCTACACCTTC.

The rearrangement links TRBV19 to TRBJ1-1; D gene unclear. The CDR3 runs to 13 residues. CDR1 is LNHDA, CDR2 SQIVND, per germline (reference sequence). Trimming shortened V by 3 bases and J by 4 bases, and 9 bases separated the two germline ends. In DNA form, the CDR3 reads TGTGCCAGTAGTATGGACCGGGGCACTGAAGCTTTCTTT. This sequence encodes CASSMDRGTEAFF.

The chain recombines TRBV7-2 with TRBJ1-3; D not certain. The CDR3 has 15 amino acids. Germline V lookup: CDR1 SGHTA, CDR2 FQGNSA. Trimming pared 5 bases from V and 0 bases from J, leaving 11 bases between. CDR3 DNA: TGTGCCAGCAGCGTGGACGAGAGCTCTGGAAACACCATATATTTT. Protein product: CASSVDESSGNTIYF.

The sample holds a few counts of this clone. Different DNA sequences within this sample yield the same CDR3. The V call is TRBV2, the J call TRBJ2-7, with 10 bases aligning to TRBD1. Germline V lookup: CDR1 SNHLY, CDR2 FYNNEI. The length of the CDR3 is 13 residues. V lost 6 bases, J lost 3 bases, and 2 bases stayed unmatched. The CDR3 DNA is TGTGCCAGCAGCCGGGACAGGGGCTACGAGCAGTACTTC. It is translated as CASSRDRGYEQYF.

This chain connects TRBV4-1 to TRBJ1-5; 9 bases are shared with TRBD1. Germline trimming cut 5 bases from V and 8 bases from J; bases unmatched to any gene: 4. Germline V gene sequence: CDR1 MGHRA, CDR2 YSYEKL. The CDR3 is 13 amino acids. The CDR3 protein is CASSWDRAKPQHF. DNA for the CDR3: TGCGCCAGCAGCTGGGACAGGGCGAAGCCCCAGCATTTT.

The chain employs TRBV7-9 and TRBJ1-3; TRBD1 might be the D (6 bases). Deletions cut 6 bases from V and 0 bases from J, with 12 bases between. Germline V CDR1 and CDR2: SEHNR, FQNEAQ (reference sequence). This CDR3 is built from 15 residues. The CDR3 nucleotides are TGTGCCAGCAGTCAAGGGGGGAACTCTGGAAACACCATATATTTT. Translated, it gives CASSQGGNSGNTIYF.

The chain couples TRBV11-2 to TRBJ1-2; D is perhaps TRBD1 (6 bases). V was clipped by 5 bases and J by 4 bases, with 14 bases between them. The germline gives CDR1 SGHAT, CDR2 FQNNGV. The CDR3 runs 14 residues. CDR3 DNA: TGTGCCAGCAGCCTCGGACAGAGTCCCTATGGCTACACCTTC. Translated: CASSLGQSPYGYTF.

The chain links TRBV11-2 to TRBJ2-1; D is unresolved. Between the trimmed V and J ends, which lost 3 bases and 6 bases, there was a span of 6 bases. From germline, CDR1 is SGHAT and CDR2 FQNNGV. The CDR3 contains 12 residues. CDR3 region: CASSLIRNEQFF. The CDR3 nucleotides read TGTGCCAGCAGCTTGATTCGCAATGAGCAGTTCTTC.

V is TRBV28 and J is TRBJ1-2, with D unclear. Trimming shortened V by 7 bases and J by 5 bases, and 11 bases separated the two germline ends. Germline V gives CDR1 MDHEN, CDR2 SYDVKM. This CDR3 contains 12 residues. This CDR3 reads CASNFGDYGYTF. CDR3 DNA: TGTGCCAGCAACTTTGGGGATTATGGCTACACCTTC.

CDR3 DNA sequence: TGTGCCAGAAGCGTTGGACAGGTTAACTATGGCTACACCTTC. This translates into CARSVGQVNYGYTF. This chain links TRBV5-3 with TRBJ1-2; 7 bases map to TRBD1. TRBV5-3 is marked as an open reading frame, function uncertain. The CDR3 is 14 residues long. V was pared by 4 bases and J by 1 base, with 4 bases of the junction left unmatched.

The V call is TRBV19, the J call TRBJ1-2; the match to TRBD1 covers 9 bases. Germline lookup yields CDR1 LNHDA and CDR2 SQIVND (reference sequence). V shed 6 bases and J 8 bases; nucleotides not matched to a gene: 13. This CDR3 is 15 amino acids long. CDR3: CASRRLTGTGYGYTF. The DNA of the CDR3 is TGTGCCAGTAGACGACTAACCGGGACAGGGTACGGCTACACCTTC.

V gene TRBV5-1 combines with J gene TRBJ2-2; TRBD2 matches at 7 bases. Trimming at V came to 2 bases and at J to 3 bases, leaving 4 bases not matched to a gene. Germline V gene data show CDR1 as SGHRS and CDR2 as YFSETQ. This CDR3 contains 15 residues. The CDR3 DNA reads TGCGCCAGCAGCTTAAGCGGGGCGTACACCGGGGAGCTGTTTTTT. The encoded protein is CASSLSGAYTGELFF.

This chain uses TRBV5-1 with TRBJ1-3, with D possibly being TRBD1 (6 bases). Trimming stripped 2 bases from V and 6 bases from J, with 18 bases between. In germline, CDR1 is SGHRS, CDR2 YFSETQ. This CDR3 contains 16 residues. CDR3 sequence reads: CASSFTPGGRLNTIYF. As DNA, the CDR3 is TGCGCCAGCAGCTTTACGCCTGGGGGGCGATTAAACACCATATATTTT.

The V gene is TRBV5-6, the J gene TRBJ2-1, with 11 bases aligning to TRBD2. This CDR3 region has 16 residues. Per the germline V gene, CDR1 is SGHDT and CDR2 is YYEEEE. Trimming at V came to 4 bases and at J to 2 bases, leaving 5 bases not matched to a gene. The CDR3 DNA reads TGTGCCAGCAGCGTGACTAGCGGGATTACCTACAATGAGCAGTTCTTC. Encoded protein: CASSVTSGITYNEQFF.

The rearrangement uses TRBV6-6 and TRBJ1-4; possibly TRBD1 for D (6 bases). The CDR3 runs to 12 residues. Germline-derived CDR1 and CDR2 are MNHNY and SVGAGI (reference sequence). With 2 bases removed from V and 14 bases from J, the gap between germline ends came to 12 bases. CDR3 loop: CASSYPLDRLFF. The CDR3 DNA follows: TGTGCCAGCAGTTACCCCCTAGACAGGCTGTTTTTT.

The chain couples TRBV10-3 to TRBJ2-7; no definite D call. This CDR3 has 12 amino acids. Between the trimmed V and J ends, which lost 2 bases and 0 bases, there was a span of 2 bases. Looked up from germline, CDR1 is ENHRY and CDR2 is SYGVKD. The CDR3 reads CAISEHSYEQYF. CDR3 DNA: TGTGCCATCAGTGAGCACTCCTACGAGCAGTACTTC.

This chain links TRBV19 with TRBJ1-3; no firm D call. The CDR3 contains 15 residues. The germline V gene has CDR1 LNHDA and CDR2 SQIVND (reference sequence). V lost 4 bases and J 0 bases, leaving 10 bases between the germline ends. This chain's CDR3 is CASSTRTVSGNTIYF. Here the CDR3 DNA reads TGTGCCAGTAGTACTCGGACGGTCTCTGGAAACACCATATATTTT. The entire variable domain, with the rest obtained from reference TRBV19 and TRBJ1-3, is as follows: DGGITQSPKYLFRKEGQNVTLSCEQNLNHDAMYWYRQDPGQGLRLIYYSQIVNDFQKGDIAEGYSVSREKKESFPLTVTSAQKNPTAFYLCASSTRTVSGNTIYFGEGSWLTVV.

The rearrangement joins TRBV10-3 to TRBJ1-5, with D uncertain. The CDR3 length is 12 residues. Germline CDR1 ENHRY, CDR2 SYGVKD. V lost 0 bases and J 9 bases, leaving 6 bases between the germline ends. CDR3 in amino acids: CAISESGMPQHF. CDR3 coding DNA: TGTGCCATCAGTGAGTCGGGGATGCCCCAGCATTTT.

The V call is TRBV21-1, the J call TRBJ2-7; TRBD1 was called by the table and not checked on the DNA. TRBV21-1 is an annotated pseudogene. CDR3 length: 17 amino acids. The CDR3 DNA follows: TGTGCCAGCAGCAGCCGGGACAGGTCCCCTATAATATACGAGCAGTACGTC. Its protein is CASSSRDRSPIIYEQYV.

V usage is TRBV19 and J usage is TRBJ2-7; the D gene is possibly TRBD2 (5 bases). The germline V gene has CDR1 LNHDA and CDR2 SQIVND (reference sequence). V was clipped by 4 bases and J by 0 bases, with 19 bases between them. This CDR3 contains 17 residues. CDR3 nucleotide sequence: TGTGCCAGTAGTACCCTCAACGGCAGGAGGAGCTCCTACGAGCAGTACTTC. It specifies CASSTLNGRRSSYEQYF.

This chain joins TRBV5-1 and TRBJ1-5; maybe TRBD1 (6 bases). Trimming cost V 4 bases and J 10 bases, with 18 bases left between them. Germline assignment: CDR1 SGHRS and CDR2 YFSETQ. CDR3 length: 14 amino acids. CDR3 in DNA: TGCGCCAGCAGCCCAAACGGACAGTACCAACCCCAGCATTTT. Its protein is CASSPNGQYQPQHF.